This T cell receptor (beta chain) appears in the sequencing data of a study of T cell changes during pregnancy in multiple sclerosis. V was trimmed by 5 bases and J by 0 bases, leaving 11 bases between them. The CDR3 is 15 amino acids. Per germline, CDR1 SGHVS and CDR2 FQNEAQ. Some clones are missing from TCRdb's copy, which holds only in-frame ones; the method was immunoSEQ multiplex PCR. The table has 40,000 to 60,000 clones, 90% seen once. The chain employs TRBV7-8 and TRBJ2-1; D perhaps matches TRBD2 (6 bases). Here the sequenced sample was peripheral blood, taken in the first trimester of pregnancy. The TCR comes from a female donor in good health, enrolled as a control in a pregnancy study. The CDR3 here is CASSARDSSYNEQFF. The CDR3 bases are TGTGCCAGCAGCGCCCGGGACTCCTCCTACAATGAGCAGTTCTTC.